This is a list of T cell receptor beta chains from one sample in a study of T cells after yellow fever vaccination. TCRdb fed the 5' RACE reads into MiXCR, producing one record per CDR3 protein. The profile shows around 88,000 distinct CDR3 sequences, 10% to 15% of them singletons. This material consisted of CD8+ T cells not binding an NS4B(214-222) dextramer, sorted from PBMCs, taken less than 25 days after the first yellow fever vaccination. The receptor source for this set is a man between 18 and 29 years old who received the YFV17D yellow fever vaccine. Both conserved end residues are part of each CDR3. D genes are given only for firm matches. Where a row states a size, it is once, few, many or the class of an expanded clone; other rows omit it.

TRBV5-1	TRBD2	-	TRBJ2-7	CASSFAAGYEQYF	TGCGCCAGCAGCTTTGCAGCGGGGTACGAGCAGTACTTC
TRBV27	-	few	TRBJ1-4	CASSPTGDTATNEKLFF	TGTGCCAGCAGTCCCACTGGGGACACTGCAACTAATGAAAAACTGTTTTTT
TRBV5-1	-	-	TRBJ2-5	CASSLLGTLPQETQYF	TGCGCCAGCAGCTTGTTGGGGACTCTACCCCAAGAGACCCAGTACTTC
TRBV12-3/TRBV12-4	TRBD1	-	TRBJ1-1	CASSPPGTGNTEAFF	TGTGCCAGCAGCCCTCCCGGGACAGGGAACACTGAAGCTTTCTTT
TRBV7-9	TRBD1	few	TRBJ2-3	CASRQGSTDTQYF	TGTGCCAGCAGACAGGGGAGCACAGATACGCAGTATTTT
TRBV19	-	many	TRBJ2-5	CASSRGRGAQETQYF	TGTGCCAGTAGTAGGGGCCGGGGGGCCCAAGAGACCCAGTACTTC
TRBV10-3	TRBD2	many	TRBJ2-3	CAISESPTTTSGGYTDTQYF	TGTGCCATCAGTGAGTCCCCCACGACGACTAGCGGGGGCTATACAGATACGCAGTATTTT
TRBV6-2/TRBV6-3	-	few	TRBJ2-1	CASSAVLGSDEQFF	TGTGCCAGCAGTGCGGTGCTAGGTTCGGATGAGCAGTTCTTC
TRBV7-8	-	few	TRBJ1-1	CASSWGHLNTEAFF	TGTGCCAGCAGCTGGGGACACCTGAACACTGAAGCTTTCTTT
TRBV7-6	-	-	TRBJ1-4	CASSLGGPNEKLFF	TGTGCCAGCAGCTTAGGAGGTCCTAATGAAAAACTGTTTTTT
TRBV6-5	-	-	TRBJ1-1	CASSYSSTGSEAFF	TGTGCCAGCAGTTACTCTTCAACAGGTTCCGAAGCTTTCTTT
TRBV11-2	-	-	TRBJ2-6	CASPPQSGANVLTF	TGTGCCAGCCCCCCCCAGTCTGGGGCCAACGTCCTGACTTTC
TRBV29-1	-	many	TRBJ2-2	CSVVGAITGELFF	TGCAGCGTTGTGGGGGCTATCACCGGGGAGCTGTTTTTT
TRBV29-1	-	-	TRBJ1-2	CSVVPGLVDYGYTF	TGCAGCGTTGTTCCGGGACTAGTGGACTATGGCTACACCTTC
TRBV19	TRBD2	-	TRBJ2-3	CASRRPGLAGDTQYF	TGTGCCAGTAGACGGCCGGGACTAGCGGGGGATACGCAGTATTTT
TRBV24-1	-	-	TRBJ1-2	CATGTAGIDGYTF	TGTGCCACCGGTACCGCGGGGATAGATGGCTACACCTTC
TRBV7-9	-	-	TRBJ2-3	CASSLTGARLTDTQYF	TGTGCCAGCAGCTTGACGGGGGCGAGGTTGACAGATACGCAGTATTTT
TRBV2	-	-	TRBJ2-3	CASLTGTSLPISGFLDTQYF	TGTGCCAGCCTTACGGGCACCTCCCTCCCTATCAGCGGTTTTTTGGATACGCAGTATTTT
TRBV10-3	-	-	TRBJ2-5	CAISEVQGGSGTQYF	TGTGCCATCAGTGAGGTGCAGGGGGGAAGCGGGACCCAGTACTTC
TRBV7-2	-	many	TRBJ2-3	CASSLWGDTQYF	TGTGCCAGCAGCTTGTGGGGAGATACGCAGTATTTT
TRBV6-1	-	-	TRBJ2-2	CASTAGATIIGELFF	TGTGCCAGCACCGCGGGGGCGACAATTATCGGGGAGCTGTTTTTT
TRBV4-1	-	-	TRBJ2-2	CASSPLGSATGELFF	TGCGCCAGCAGCCCGCTAGGGTCGGCCACCGGGGAGCTGTTTTTT
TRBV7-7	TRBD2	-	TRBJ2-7	CASSWGTGTSVEEQYF	TGTGCCAGCAGCTGGGGGACCGGGACTAGCGTCGAAGAGCAGTACTTC
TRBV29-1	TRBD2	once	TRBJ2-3	CSVEFSGGSTDTQYF	TGCAGCGTTGAATTTAGCGGGGGGAGCACAGATACGCAGTATTTT
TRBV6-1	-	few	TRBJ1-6	CASSAADSYNSPLHF	TGTGCCAGCAGCGCAGCAGACTCCTATAATTCACCCCTCCACTTT
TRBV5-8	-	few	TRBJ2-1	CASTSVADYNEQFF	TGTGCCAGCACCTCCGTGGCGGACTACAATGAGCAGTTCTTC
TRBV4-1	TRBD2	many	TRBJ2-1	CASSQESGAAYNEQFF	TGCGCCAGCAGCCAGGAGAGCGGGGCTGCCTACAATGAGCAGTTCTTC